The clone carrying this T cell receptor (beta chain) was seen a few times. The antigen remains undetermined. Unmatched junction bases numbered 7, after V lost 4 bases and J lost 6 bases. Germline V CDR1 and CDR2: SGHRS, YFSETQ. The CDR3 spans 17 residues. This record comes from a study of beta chain features in type 1 diabetes. Study-wide findings and caveats: Across patients, naive, central memory and Treg TCRB repertoires exhibited apparently greater similarity than was observed across healthy donors.

Expressed TCRB transcripts were sequenced because the entire RNA isolate underwent reverse transcription. Assay used: immunoSEQ multiplex PCR; TCRdb lists only in-frame clones, some missing. The data contain some 200,000 clones, about a tenth of them singletons. This chain connects TRBV5-1 to TRBJ2-2, with 15 bases aligning to TRBD2. Sample: central memory CD4+ T cells from blood. The sequence was collected from a young man in good health. The CDR3 nucleotides are TGCGCCAGCAGCCCCGGGACTAGCGGGAGGCGGGCCGGGGAGCTGTTTTTT. Translation: CASSPGTSGRRAGELFF.